Each of the 10 T cell receptor beta chains below was sequenced from the same sample in a study of patients and donors after allogeneic stem cell transplantation. Using its own MiXCR run on the RT-PCR reads, TCRdb lists one record per CDR3 protein. The sample lists 160,000 or so distinct CDR3 sequences, 24% occurring once. Material: blood, either unsorted or a sorted T cell fraction (not recorded which). The receptors here all came from a human donor who was either an allogeneic HSCT recipient or a stem cell or donor lymphocyte infusion donor (not recorded which). It is not recorded whose cells these are; they may come from a transplant donor.

This clonotype came up many times. The J gene is TRBJ1-5, the V gene TRBV12-3 or TRBV12-4, with 7 bases identical to TRBD1. The ends lost 5 bases at V and 6 bases at J; junction bases unmatched: 7. The CDR3 totals 14 residues. The CDR3 loop is CASSNRGRSQPQHF. The CDR3 nucleotides are TGTGCCAGCAGTAACAGGGGACGGAGTCAGCCCCAGCATTTT.

This clonotype has a handful of counts. The rearrangement uses TRBV20-1 and TRBJ2-3, with unresolved D. V lost 0 bases, J lost 2 bases, and 9 bases lay in between. This CDR3 comprises 14 residues. Germline assignment: CDR1 DFQATT and CDR2 SNEGSKA (reference sequence). CDR3 loop: CSAREGWITDTQYF. CDR3 nucleotide sequence: TGCAGTGCTAGAGAGGGCTGGATCACAGATACGCAGTATTTT.

The V gene is TRBV29-1, the J gene TRBJ2-2, with unresolved D. The CDR3 covers 16 residues. Trimming shortened V by 4 bases and J by 0 bases, and 15 bases separated the two germline ends. Germline V CDR1 and CDR2: SQVTM, ANQGSEA. The CDR3 DNA sequence: TGCAGCGTTGCGGTTGGCGTCTCCGCGAACACCGGGGAGCTGTTTTTT. This encodes CSVAVGVSANTGELFF.

This clonotype occurred a few times. V gene TRBV12-3 or TRBV12-4 combines with J gene TRBJ2-1, with TRBD1 identical over 8 bases. V lost 5 bases to trimming and J lost 7 bases; unmatched junction nucleotides: 10. This CDR3 contains 15 residues. The DNA for the CDR3 is TGTGCCAGCAGTCTCGTGGCAGGGGGCAATAATGAGCAGTTCTTC. It encodes CASSLVAGGNNEQFF.

The chain carries TRBV3-1 and TRBJ2-1, with no clear D. The CDR3 is 16 residues long. V lost 0 bases, J lost 8 bases, and 17 bases lay in between. Germline V gene lookup returns CDR1 LGHDT and CDR2 YNNKEL (reference sequence). CDR3 sequence: CASSQDGGPNPHEQFF. CDR3 coding DNA: TGTGCCAGCAGCCAAGACGGCGGACCAAACCCCCATGAGCAGTTCTTC.

The chain has TRBV6-2 or TRBV6-3 and TRBJ2-2, with 7 bases aligning to TRBD2. After removal of 5 bases from V and 1 base from J, the junction contained 1 base not matched to a gene. This CDR3 is built from 14 residues. Germline loops: CDR1 MNHEY, CDR2 SVGEGT. In DNA form, the CDR3 reads TGTGCCAGCAGTCCTAGCGGGAACACCGGGGAGCTGTTTTTT. It yields the protein CASSPSGNTGELFF.

V is TRBV20-1 and J is TRBJ2-7; 10 bases agree with TRBD2. Trimming cost V 5 bases and J 5 bases; bases outside gene matches: 9. The CDR3 runs to 14 residues. Germline assignment: CDR1 DFQATT and CDR2 SNEGSKA (reference sequence). CDR3 amino acids: CSAQTTSGNHEQYF. In DNA, the CDR3 is TGCAGTGCTCAGACAACTAGCGGGAACCACGAGCAGTACTTC.

This chain links TRBV20-1 with TRBJ2-1; the match to TRBD2 covers 8 bases. The CDR3 has 13 residues. The trim removed 3 bases at V and 8 bases at J, leaving 6 bases unmatched. From germline, CDR1 is DFQATT and CDR2 SNEGSKA (reference sequence). The CDR3 spells CSARAVTSDEQFF. In nucleotides, the CDR3 is TGCAGTGCTAGGGCGGTGACTAGCGATGAGCAGTTCTTC.

The chain has TRBV5-5 and TRBJ1-1; D gene ambiguous. V was trimmed by 4 bases and J by 1 base, leaving 14 bases between them. The CDR3 runs to 15 residues. Germline-derived CDR1 and CDR2 are SGHKS and YYEKEE (reference sequence). CDR3 sequence: CASSNHQITNTEAFF. CDR3 bases: TGTGCCAGCAGCAACCACCAGATTACGAACACTGAAGCTTTCTTT. The full variable domain, its missing parts supplied by reference TRBV5-5 and TRBJ1-1, is DAGVTQSPTHLIKTRGQQVTLRCSPISGHKSVSWYQQVLGQGPQFIFQYYEKEERGRGNFPDRFSARQFPNYSSELNVNALLLGDSALYLCASSNHQITNTEAFFGQGTRLTVV.

The V call is TRBV29-1, the J call TRBJ1-1; TRBD1 might be the D (5 bases). There are 11 residues in the CDR3. V was shortened by 6 bases and J by 4 bases, with 9 bases between the two germline ends. Looked up from germline, CDR1 is SQVTM and CDR2 is ANQGSEA. The CDR3: CSVGDFTEAFF. The CDR3 DNA reads TGCAGCGTAGGGGATTTCACTGAAGCTTTCTTT. The whole variable domain, remainder taken from reference TRBV29-1 and TRBJ1-1, is SAVISQKPSRDICQRGTSLTIQCQVDSQVTMMFWYRQQPGQSLTLIATANQGSEATYESGFVIDKFPISRPNLTFSTLTVSNMSPEDSSIYLCSVGDFTEAFFGQGTRLTVV.